This TCR beta chain appears in the sequencing data of a study of regulatory T cells in long-lasting Graves disease. Study-wide background: More than 5 years of antithyroid drugs with positive TSH receptor antibodies defined persistent Graves' disease.

CDR3-region Arm-PCR and iRepertoire HTBI primers produced the TCR beta libraries. Each CDR3 protein is one row after TCRdb ran MiXCR on the multiplex PCR reads. Of about 430,000 distinct CDR3 sequences listed, 20% to 25% are singletons. The CDR3 loop spans 17 amino acids. V lost 0 bases and J lost 7; bases outside the gene matches: 6. Germline values: CDR1 SGHDN, CDR2 FVKESK. This clonotype occurred a few times. The antigen is undetermined. Time point here: persistent/refractory GD, antithyroid drugs over 5 years with positive TRAb. Scientists built the TCR library using RNA that was extracted from PBMCs. The authors drew 8.5 to 9.5 milliliters of peripheral blood into EDTA tubes. Broader study findings: Accuracy was possibly reduced by small sample size. Preferential use of TRBV28, TRBJ1-2 and TRBJ2-5 was seen in persistent disease.

Specimen: peripheral blood mononuclear cells (PBMCs), collected when the disease was refractory, from a patient treated with antithyroid drugs. The TCR sequence derives from a female donor with Graves disease. This rearrangement joins TRBV14 to TRBJ1-6; 10 nucleotides line up with TRBD1. CDR3 sequence: CASSQEWRDRGNSPLHF. The CDR3 DNA reads TGTGCCAGCAGCCAAGAATGGAGGGACAGGGGAAATTCACCCCTCCACTTT.